The clone carrying this T cell receptor beta chain came up many times. What it recognizes is unknown. The data derive from a study of blood T cells in healthy people across ages. It was with a sample-barcoded 5' primer and a J-beta primer mix that a second PCR of roughly 7 to 12 cycles was run. TCRdb passed the 5' RACE reads through MiXCR, listing each CDR3 protein once. The sample lists hundreds of thousands of distinct CDR3 sequences, roughly 50% seen once, with 20% to 25% in the top ten. V was pared by 3 bases and J by 0 bases, with 12 bases between. CDR3 size: 15 residues. The germline CDR1 and CDR2 sequences are DFQATT and SNEGSKA (reference sequence). Study-level results: While age rose, TCR beta diversity per million T cells dropped in a roughly linear way.

Sequenced material: blood. The chain employs TRBV20-1 and TRBJ2-1; D gene ambiguous. This clonotype was obtained from a man in his thirties or forties in good health. CDR3 in amino acids: CSASPVGDSYNEQFF. The CDR3 DNA reads as TGCAGTGCTAGTCCGGTTGGGGACTCCTACAATGAGCAGTTCTTC.